Sequencing of this T cell receptor beta chain was carried out in a study of vaccination effects on CD4 cells after COVID-19. About the study: Post-vaccine sampling occurred a median 72 days after the second dose. Study-level points and caveats: Infection- and vaccine-induced clones contracted markedly late after vaccination.

The CDR3 sequence is 13 residues long. Germline V gene sequence: CDR1 SEHNR, CDR2 FQNEAQ (reference sequence). Trimming left V 2 bases short and J 8 bases short, with 12 bases between. Peptide-pool stimulation followed by sequencing identified expanded antigen-specific CD4+ clonotypes in the ViraFEST assay. Cultured cells yielded isolated CD4+ T cells after around 10 days. It was two doses of either the BNT162b2 or mRNA-1273 vaccine that participants received. Libraries were prepared by immunoSEQ multiplex PCR; TCRdb keeps only in-frame clonotypes and omits some of them. The table lists around 33,000 clones, around three fifths of them singletons. Concerning this clone: The antigen remains undetermined.

The sample consisted of CD4+ T cells from PBMCs cultured with SARS-CoV-2 spike peptides, taken after COVID-19 vaccination. The chain is built from TRBV7-9 and TRBJ1-2; no firm D call. The sequence derives from a human donor who received a COVID-19 vaccine. In DNA, the CDR3 is TGTGCCAGCAGCTTATCCGGGGTGGAGGGCTACACCTTC. Translated: CASSLSGVEGYTF.